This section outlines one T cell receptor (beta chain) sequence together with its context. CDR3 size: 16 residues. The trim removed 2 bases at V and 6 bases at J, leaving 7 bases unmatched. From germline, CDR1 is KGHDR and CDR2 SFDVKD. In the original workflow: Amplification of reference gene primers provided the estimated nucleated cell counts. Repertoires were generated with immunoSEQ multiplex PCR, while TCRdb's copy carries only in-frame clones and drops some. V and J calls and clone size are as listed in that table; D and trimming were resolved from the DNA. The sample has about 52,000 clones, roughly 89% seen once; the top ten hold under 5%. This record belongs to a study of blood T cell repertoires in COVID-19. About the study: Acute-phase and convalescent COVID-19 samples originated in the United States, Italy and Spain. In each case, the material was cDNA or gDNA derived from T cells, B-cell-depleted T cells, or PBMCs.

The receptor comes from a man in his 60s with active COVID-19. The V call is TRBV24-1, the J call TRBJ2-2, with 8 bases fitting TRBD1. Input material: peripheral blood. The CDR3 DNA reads TGTGCCACCAGTGATTCCGGGACAGGAGGAGCCGGGGAGCTGTTTTTT. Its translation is CATSDSGTGGAGELFF.